The 21 T cell receptor beta chains below come from one sample, sequenced in a study of T-cell reconstitution after alpha-beta-depleted transplantation in children. A library of TCRbeta sequences, prepared with unique molecular identifiers, was generated. TCRdb independently ran MiXCR on the PCR reads; one entry per CDR3 protein. Here the sample spans about 350,000 distinct CDR3 sequences, about an eighth being singletons. The sequencing used PBMCs, collected from the stem cell graft. The receptor source for this set is a human donor who donated a stem cell graft to a child with Fanconi anemia.

There are many counts of this clonotype. The chain recombines TRBV28 with TRBJ2-7; the D is unclear. Between the trimmed V and J ends, which lost 0 bases and 2 bases, there was a span of 11 bases. This CDR3 is built from 15 residues. Per germline, CDR1 MDHEN and CDR2 SYDVKM. The chain's CDR3 is CASSLWGQDAYEQYV. CDR3 nucleotide sequence: TGTGCCAGCAGTTTATGGGGCCAGGATGCCTACGAGCAGTACGTC.

V gene TRBV12-3 or TRBV12-4 combines with J gene TRBJ1-1; TRBD1 is a possible D gene (5 bases). The CDR3 has 13 amino acids. Between the trimmed V and J ends, which lost 6 bases and 3 bases, there was a span of 11 bases. CDR3 DNA sequence: TGTGCCAGCAGCCGCGGGACCTACACTGAAGCTTTCTTT. It translates to CASSRGTYTEAFF.

This clonotype was detected only a few times. DNA for the CDR3: TGCGCCAGCAGATATGACAGGGGCAGCACAGATACGCAGTATTTT. Amino acid sequence: CASRYDRGSTDTQYF. The chain recombines TRBV5-1 with TRBJ2-3, with 8 bases matching TRBD1. Germline V gene data show CDR1 as SGHRS and CDR2 as YFSETQ. Germline trimming cut 5 bases from V and 0 bases from J; bases unmatched to any gene: 5. This CDR3 is built from 15 residues.

This clonotype has a count of ten or more. The chain recombines TRBV5-1 with TRBJ2-3; D gene uncertain. The V end lost 1 base, the J end lost 6 bases, and 9 bases lay between the germline ends. CDR3 length equals 13 residues. Germline CDR1 and CDR2: SGHRS and YFSETQ. CDR3 protein: CASSLTRLDTQYF. Written as DNA, the CDR3 is TGCGCCAGCAGCTTGACCAGACTCGATACGCAGTATTTT.

This clonotype was detected ten times or more. The V gene is TRBV21-1, the J gene TRBJ2-7; the listed D gene, TRBD1, was not tested against the DNA. TRBV21-1 has pseudogene status. This CDR3 contains 17 residues. Here the CDR3 reads CASSQRRGARRNYEQYV. The CDR3 DNA reads TGTGCCAGCAGCCAAAGGAGGGGAGCCAGGCGGAACTACGAGCAGTACGTC.

There are many counts of this clonotype. CDR3 sequence reads: CSVEVSRTSTDTQYF. The CDR3 nucleotides read TGCAGCGTTGAAGTTTCGCGGACTAGCACAGATACGCAGTATTTT. J is TRBJ2-3 and V is TRBV29-1; maybe TRBD2 (5 bases). The V gene's germline CDR1 is SQVTM and CDR2 ANQGSEA. V was pared by 1 base and J by 0 bases, with 11 bases between. The CDR3 is 15 amino acids.

CDR3 residues: CASSQTLGRPNEKLFF. The CDR3 DNA reads TGCGCCAGCAGCCAAACCTTGGGCAGGCCTAATGAAAAACTGTTTTTT. This chain joins TRBV4-3 and TRBJ1-4, with unresolved D. V lost 2 bases to trimming and J lost 3 bases, with 13 bases between them. The CDR3 covers 16 residues. The germline V gene has CDR1 LGHNA and CDR2 YSLEER.

In its sample, this clonotype was seen many times. The rearrangement uses TRBV5-6 and TRBJ2-1; 9 bases agree with TRBD2. Germline V lookup: CDR1 SGHDT, CDR2 YYEEEE. V gave up 0 bases and J gave up 9 bases; unmatched junction bases: 10. This CDR3 region has 16 residues. The CDR3, as DNA: TGTGCCAGCAGCTTGGGTGTGCGGGGGGGCTTGGGTGAGCAGTTCTTC. It codes for CASSLGVRGGLGEQFF.

In the case of this clonotype: Since the CDR3 does not end with the conserved phenylalanine or tryptophan, this likely comes from a read error. The chain combines TRBV5-1 with TRBJ1-6; 9 nucleotides match TRBD1. With 4 bases clipped from V and 8 bases from J, the junction kept 10 bases outside the gene matches. Germline loops: CDR1 SGHRS, CDR2 YFSETQ. The CDR3 length is 16 residues. The DNA for the CDR3 is TGCGCCAGCAGCCCGGACAGGGGTCGGCGGGATTCACCCCTCCACTGT. It codes for CASSPDRGRRDSPLHC.

This clonotype was found many times. V and J are TRBV7-7 and TRBJ2-3; TRBD1 matches at 8 bases. CDR3 size: 13 residues. Trimming removed 4 bases from V and 4 bases from J; junction bases left unmatched: 1. Per the germline V gene, CDR1 is SSHAT and CDR2 is FNYEAQ (reference sequence). The chain's CDR3 is CASSSGGPDTQYF. The CDR3 nucleotides read TGTGCCAGCAGCTCAGGGGGCCCAGATACGCAGTATTTT.

This clonotype came up many times. This chain connects TRBV28 to TRBJ2-3, with 8 bases identical to TRBD2. The V segment lost 5 bases and the J segment 0 bases; nucleotides outside the gene matches: 7. The CDR3 covers 16 residues. CDR1 is MDHEN, CDR2 SYDVKM, per germline. CDR3 loop: CASSPQGGGSTDTQYF. CDR3 coding DNA: TGTGCCAGCAGTCCCCAGGGCGGGGGGAGCACAGATACGCAGTATTTT.

A single count supports this clonotype. The genes are TRBV11-2 and TRBJ1-6, with D possibly TRBD1 on 5 matching bases. This CDR3 is 16 amino acids long. Looked up from germline, CDR1 is SGHAT and CDR2 is FQNNGV. Trimming shortened V by 6 bases and J by 10 bases, and 22 bases separated the two germline ends. In DNA, the CDR3 is TGTGCCAGCAGATCGAGCCAGGGAGCGAATGGATCACCCCTCCACTTT. It codes for CASRSSQGANGSPLHF.

There are many counts of this clonotype. The chain uses TRBV5-1 and TRBJ2-3; no definite D call. Trimming stripped 4 bases from V and 5 bases from J, with 8 bases between. The CDR3 consists of 12 residues. The germline V gene has CDR1 SGHRS and CDR2 YFSETQ. The CDR3 here is CASSPSLDTQYF. CDR3 coding DNA: TGCGCCAGCAGCCCCTCGTTAGATACGCAGTATTTT.

The chain employs TRBV6-5 and TRBJ1-2; 8 nucleotides line up with TRBD1. The CDR3 spans 16 residues. J lost 2 bases, V lost 1 base, and 6 bases had no gene match. CDR1 is MNHEY and CDR2 is SVGAGI in the germline V gene. DNA for the CDR3: TGTGCCAGCAGTTACTACGGGACAGGAGACAACTATGGCTACACCTTC. Translated: CASSYYGTGDNYGYTF.

The chain is built from TRBV15 and TRBJ2-3; 12 nucleotides agree with TRBD2. Trimming cost V 0 bases and J 5 bases; bases outside gene matches: 3. Germline CDR1 and CDR2: LNHNV and YYDKDF (reference sequence). This CDR3 contains 16 residues. DNA for the CDR3: TGTGCCACCAGCAGAGATGAACTAGCGGGGGGAGATACGCAGTATTTT. This encodes CATSRDELAGGDTQYF. The complete variable domain, with remaining parts taken from reference TRBV15 and TRBJ2-3, reads DAMVIQNPRYQVTQFGKPVTLSCSQTLNHNVMYWYQQKSSQAPKLLFHYYDKDFNNEADTPDNFQSRRPNTSFCFLDIRSPGLGDTAMYLCATSRDELAGGDTQYFGPGTRLTVL.

This clonotype was seen many times. V is TRBV6-5 and J is TRBJ1-2; D possibly corresponds to TRBD1 (5 bases). The CDR3 runs 17 residues. V lost 7 bases and J lost 2, with 23 bases in between. The germline V gene has CDR1 MNHEY and CDR2 SVGAGI. The CDR3: CASITFRGDEENYGYTF. CDR3 in DNA: TGTGCCAGCATTACTTTCCGTGGGGACGAGGAAAACTATGGCTACACCTTC.

The genes are TRBV7-6 and TRBJ2-1; D call uncertain. V lost 2 bases and J lost 7, with 15 bases in between. CDR1 and CDR2 from the germline V gene are SGHVS and FNYEAQ. The CDR3 runs to 15 residues. CDR3 amino acids: CASSLSGSQYNEQFF. CDR3 nucleotides: TGTGCCAGCAGCTTATCTGGAAGCCAGTATAATGAGCAGTTCTTC.

Ten or more counts support this clonotype. The CDR3 DNA sequence: TGCGCCAGCAGCTTGGGGCAGGGAGGCGATACGCAGTATTTT. Amino acid sequence: CASSLGQGGDTQYF. The chain uses TRBV5-1 and TRBJ2-3; the D gene is possibly TRBD2 (6 bases). The CDR3 consists of 14 residues. Germline loops: CDR1 SGHRS, CDR2 YFSETQ. Deletions cut 0 bases from V and 6 bases from J, with 11 bases between.

CDR3: CASSPHRGEETQYF. The CDR3 nucleotides are TGTGCCAGCAGCCCACACAGGGGTGAAGAGACCCAGTACTTC. This chain uses TRBV7-2 with TRBJ2-5; 7 bases agree with TRBD1. The V gene end was trimmed by 5 bases and the J gene end by 3 bases; junction bases not matched to a gene: 6. Per germline, CDR1 SGHTA and CDR2 FQGNSA. The CDR3 sequence is 14 residues long. The variable domain in full, completed from reference TRBV7-2 and TRBJ2-5, reads GAGVSQSPSNKVTEKGKDVELRCDPISGHTALYWYRQSLGQGLEFLIYFQGNSAPDKSGLPSDRFSAERTGGSVSTLTIQRTQQEDSAVYLCASSPHRGEETQYFGPGTRLLVL.

This clonotype showed up just a few times. The CDR3 sequence is CASSLAVSRDSEELFF. The CDR3, as DNA: TGCGCCAGCAGCTTGGCTGTAAGCCGAGATTCCGAGGAGCTGTTTTTT. V gene TRBV5-1 combines with J gene TRBJ2-2; D remains unclear. Looked up from germline, CDR1 is SGHRS and CDR2 is YFSETQ. The CDR3 covers 16 residues. V lost 0 bases to trimming and J lost 10 bases, with 19 bases between them.

This clonotype was picked up a small number of times. This chain uses TRBV27 with TRBJ2-6; D remains unclear. With 1 base removed from V and 0 bases from J, the gap between germline ends came to 4 bases. Germline V gene data show CDR1 as MNHEY and CDR2 as SMNVEV (reference sequence). CDR3 length: 15 amino acids. CDR3 residues: CASSLWSSGANVLTF. The CDR3 bases are TGTGCCAGCAGTTTATGGAGCTCTGGGGCCAACGTCCTGACTTTC.